The 10 T cell receptor beta chains listed next were all sequenced from one sample in a study of OX40 agonist ivuxolimab in advanced cancers. The method was immunoSEQ multiplex PCR; TCRdb's version includes in-frame clones alone and lacks a portion of them. Of around 74,000 clones detected, about 85% appear once; the ten largest clones hold roughly 0.62%. Sequenced here: CD4+ or CD8+ T cells sorted from blood, sampled in a trial of the OX40 agonist ivuxolimab. Receptors originate from an adult with an advanced solid tumor such as melanoma, head and neck, liver or kidney cancer.

The chain recombines TRBV5-4 with TRBJ2-1, with D maybe TRBD2 (6 bases). This CDR3 region has 15 residues. The ends were cut back, 4 bases at V and 2 bases at J, with 13 bases in the middle. The germline V gene encodes CDR1 SGHNT and CDR2 YYREEE (reference sequence). CDR3 in DNA: TGTGCCAGCAGCCCTGGAGGGAATCCCTACAATGAGCAGTTCTTC. Protein product: CASSPGGNPYNEQFF.

In DNA, the CDR3 is TGTGCCAGCAGCTTGCTCTCCTACGAGCAGTACTTC. Translation: CASSLLSYEQYF. The chain uses TRBV11-2 and TRBJ2-7; the D is unclear. Germline lookup yields CDR1 SGHAT and CDR2 FQNNGV. The ends were cut back, 3 bases at V and 0 bases at J, with 3 bases in the middle. CDR3 length equals 12 residues.

This chain connects TRBV5-6 to TRBJ1-1, with D perhaps TRBD1 (5 bases). Germline V gene sequence: CDR1 SGHDT, CDR2 YYEEEE. The CDR3 extends over 13 amino acids. V dropped 6 bases and J dropped 3 bases, with 12 bases sitting between them. The CDR3 DNA sequence: TGTGCCAGCACCCGTGGGGGGGACACTGAAGCTTTCTTT. Amino acid sequence: CASTRGGDTEAFF.

This sequence joins TRBV5-1 and TRBJ2-2; D possibly corresponds to TRBD2 (6 bases). This CDR3 has 16 amino acids. Trimming took 0 bases from V and 0 from J, leaving 9 bases between them. The germline V gene has CDR1 SGHRS and CDR2 YFSETQ. CDR3 amino acids: CASSLDGGTNTGELFF. As DNA, the CDR3 is TGCGCCAGCAGCTTGGACGGGGGAACGAACACCGGGGAGCTGTTTTTT.

This chain joins TRBV6-5 and TRBJ1-6; D is undetermined. Per the germline V gene, CDR1 is MNHEY and CDR2 is SVGAGI. The V end lost 6 bases, the J end lost 10 bases, and 16 bases lay between the germline ends. The CDR3 totals 14 residues. Here the CDR3 reads CASRRGSFGSPLHF. In DNA, the CDR3 is TGTGCCAGCAGGCGAGGCAGCTTTGGATCACCCCTCCACTTT.

The CDR3 DNA reads TGTGCCAGCAGGGACAGGGTAACCGGGGAGCTGTTTTTT. Amino acids: CASRDRVTGELFF. The gene calls are TRBV6-5 and TRBJ2-2; 8 bases are shared with TRBD1. The CDR3 contains 13 residues. Germline lookup yields CDR1 MNHEY and CDR2 SVGAGI. Trimming removed 6 bases from V and 5 bases from J; junction bases left unmatched: 2.

This chain joins TRBV4-1 and TRBJ1-3; tentatively, D is TRBD1 (5 bases). The CDR3 is 14 residues long. V shed 5 bases and J shed 6 bases, with 14 bases lying between them. The germline V gene encodes CDR1 MGHRA and CDR2 YSYEKL. The CDR3 sequence is CASSSPPRVNTIYF. The CDR3 DNA reads as TGCGCCAGCAGCTCCCCCCCCAGGGTAAACACCATATATTTT.

This sequence joins TRBV19 and TRBJ2-2; TRBD2 matches 8 bases. Germline V lookup: CDR1 LNHDA, CDR2 SQIVND (reference sequence). This CDR3 contains 16 residues. The V and J ends lost 3 bases and 1 base, in that order; junction bases with no gene match: 4. CDR3 nucleotide sequence: TGTGCCAGTAGTATCGACCTAGCGGGGAACACCGGGGAGCTGTTTTTT. Encoded protein: CASSIDLAGNTGELFF.

V and J are TRBV18 and TRBJ1-1; the D gene is possibly TRBD1 (6 bases). Per germline, CDR1 KGHSH and CDR2 LQKENI. The length of the CDR3 is 14 residues. The V end was cut by 2 bases, the J end by 5 bases, with 12 bases between. The CDR3 bases are TGTGCCAGCTCACCATCGAGGGGACAAACTGAAGCTTTCTTT. Residues: CASSPSRGQTEAFF.

The V call is TRBV7-9, the J call TRBJ1-2; D uncertain. Deletions cut 5 bases from V and 0 bases from J, with 10 bases between. CDR3 size: 14 residues. Germline assignment: CDR1 SEHNR and CDR2 FQNEAQ (reference sequence). CDR3 coding DNA: TGTGCCAGCAGCCCCGGGAGCTCTAACTATGGCTACACCTTC. Translation gives CASSPGSSNYGYTF.